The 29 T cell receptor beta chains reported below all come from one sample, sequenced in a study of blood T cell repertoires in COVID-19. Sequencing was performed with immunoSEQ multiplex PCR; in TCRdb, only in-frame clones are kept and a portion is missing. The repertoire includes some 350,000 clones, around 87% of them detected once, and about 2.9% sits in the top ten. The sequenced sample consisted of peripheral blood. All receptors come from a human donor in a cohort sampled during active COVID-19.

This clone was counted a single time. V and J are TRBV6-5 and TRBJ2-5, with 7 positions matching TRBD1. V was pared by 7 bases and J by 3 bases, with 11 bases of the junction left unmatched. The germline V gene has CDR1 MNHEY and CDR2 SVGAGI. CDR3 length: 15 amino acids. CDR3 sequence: CASTSGLTGEETQYF. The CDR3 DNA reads TGTGCCAGCACCTCGGGTCTCACAGGGGAAGAGACCCAGTACTTC.

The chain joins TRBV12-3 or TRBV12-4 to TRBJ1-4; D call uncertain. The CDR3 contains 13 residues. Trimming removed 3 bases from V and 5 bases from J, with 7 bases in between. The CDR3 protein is CASSFAGNEKLFF. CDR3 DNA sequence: TGTGCCAGCAGTTTCGCGGGGAATGAAAAACTGTTTTTT.

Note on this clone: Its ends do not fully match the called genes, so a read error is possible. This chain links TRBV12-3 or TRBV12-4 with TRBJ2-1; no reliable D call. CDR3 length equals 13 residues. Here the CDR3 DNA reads TGTGCCAGCAGTTTAGTTAACCCCCTGAGTTCGGTCTTC. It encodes CASSLVNPLSSVF.

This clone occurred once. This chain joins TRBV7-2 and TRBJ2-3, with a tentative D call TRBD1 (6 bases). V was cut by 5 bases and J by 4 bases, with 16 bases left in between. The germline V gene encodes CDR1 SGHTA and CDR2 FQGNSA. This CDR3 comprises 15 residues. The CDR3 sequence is CASSVSGAMSDTQYF. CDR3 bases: TGTGCCAGCAGCGTCTCAGGGGCGATGTCAGATACGCAGTATTTT.

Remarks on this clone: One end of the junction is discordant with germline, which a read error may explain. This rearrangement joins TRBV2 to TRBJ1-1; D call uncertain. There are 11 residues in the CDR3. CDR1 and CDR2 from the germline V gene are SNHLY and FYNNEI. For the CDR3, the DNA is TGTGCAGACATGAAGAACACTGAGGCTTTCTTT. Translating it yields CADMKNTEAFF.

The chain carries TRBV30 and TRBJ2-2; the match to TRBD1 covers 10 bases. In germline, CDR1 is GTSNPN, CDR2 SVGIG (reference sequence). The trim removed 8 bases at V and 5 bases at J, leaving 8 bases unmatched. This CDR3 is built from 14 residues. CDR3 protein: CAGSTGGYTGELFF. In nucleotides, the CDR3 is TGTGCCGGGTCGACAGGGGGCTATACCGGGGAGCTGTTTTTT.

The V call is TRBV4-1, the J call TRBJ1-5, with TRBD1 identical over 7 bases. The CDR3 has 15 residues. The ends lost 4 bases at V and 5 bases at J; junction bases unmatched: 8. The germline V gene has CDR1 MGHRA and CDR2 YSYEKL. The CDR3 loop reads CASSRLRGADQPQHF. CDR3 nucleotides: TGCGCCAGCAGCCGTCTCAGGGGGGCGGATCAGCCCCAGCATTTT.

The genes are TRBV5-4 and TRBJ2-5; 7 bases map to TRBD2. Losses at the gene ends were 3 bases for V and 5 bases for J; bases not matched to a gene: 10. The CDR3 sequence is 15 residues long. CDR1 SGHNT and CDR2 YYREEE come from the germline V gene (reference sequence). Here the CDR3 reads CASSSGGGNGETQYF. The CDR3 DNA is TGTGCCAGCAGCTCTGGGGGGGGTAATGGGGAGACCCAGTACTTC. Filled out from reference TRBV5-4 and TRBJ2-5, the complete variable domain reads ETGVTQSPTHLIKTRGQQVTLRCSSQSGHNTVSWYQQALGQGPQFIFQYYREEENGRGNFPPRFSGLQFPNYSSELNVNALELDDSALYLCASSSGGGNGETQYFGPGTRLLVL.

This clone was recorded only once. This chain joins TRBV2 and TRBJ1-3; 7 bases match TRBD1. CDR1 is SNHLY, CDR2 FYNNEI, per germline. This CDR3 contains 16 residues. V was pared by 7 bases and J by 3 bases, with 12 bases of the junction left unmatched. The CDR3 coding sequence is TGTGCCAGCAAGTTGACAGGGATAATGGGTGGAAACACCATATATTTT. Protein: CASKLTGIMGGNTIYF.

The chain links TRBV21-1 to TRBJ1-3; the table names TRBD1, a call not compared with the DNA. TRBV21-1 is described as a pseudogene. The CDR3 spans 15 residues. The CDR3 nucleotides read TGTGCCAGCAGCAAACAGGCATTCTCTGGAAACACCATATATTTT. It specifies CASSKQAFSGNTIYF.

The CDR3 sequence is CASSSTNYFLYPYNEQFF. As DNA, the CDR3 is TGTGCCAGCAGTTCGACTAATTACTTCTTATACCCCTACAATGAGCAGTTCTTC. This chain uses TRBV27 with TRBJ2-1; possibly TRBD2 for D (5 bases). Trimming took off 4 bases at V and 2 bases at J, with 21 bases between the two ends. CDR1 and CDR2 (germline): MNHEY, SMNVEV (reference sequence). This CDR3 spans 18 amino acids.

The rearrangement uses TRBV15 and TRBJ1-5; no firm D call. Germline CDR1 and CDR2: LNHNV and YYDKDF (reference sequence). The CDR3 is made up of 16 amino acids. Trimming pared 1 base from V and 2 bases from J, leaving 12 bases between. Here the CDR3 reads CATSRGPLRGNQPQHF. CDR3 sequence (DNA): TGTGCCACCAGCAGAGGGCCCTTGCGGGGCAATCAGCCCCAGCATTTT. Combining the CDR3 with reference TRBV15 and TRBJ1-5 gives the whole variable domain DAMVIQNPRYQVTQFGKPVTLSCSQTLNHNVMYWYQQKSSQAPKLLFHYYDKDFNNEADTPDNFQSRRPNTSFCFLDIRSPGLGDTAMYLCATSRGPLRGNQPQHFGDGTRLSIL.

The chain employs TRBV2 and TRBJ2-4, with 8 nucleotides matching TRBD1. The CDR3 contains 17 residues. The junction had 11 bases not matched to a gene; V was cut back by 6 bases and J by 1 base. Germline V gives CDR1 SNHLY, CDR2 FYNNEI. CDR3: CASSHRGQGLAKNIQYF. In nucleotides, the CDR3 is TGTGCCAGCAGCCACCGAGGACAGGGTTTGGCCAAAAACATTCAGTACTTC.

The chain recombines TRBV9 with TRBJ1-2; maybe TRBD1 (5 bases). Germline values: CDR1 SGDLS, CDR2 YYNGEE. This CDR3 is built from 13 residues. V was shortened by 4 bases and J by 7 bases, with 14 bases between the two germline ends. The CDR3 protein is CASSSRDSSGYTF. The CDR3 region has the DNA TGTGCCAGCAGCTCTCGGGACTCATCTGGCTACACCTTC. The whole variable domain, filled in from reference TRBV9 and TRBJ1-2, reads DSGVTQTPKHLITATGQRVTLRCSPRSGDLSVYWYQQSLDQGLQFLIQYYNGEERAKGNILERFSAQQFPDLHSELNLSSLELGDSALYFCASSSRDSSGYTFGSGTRLTVV.

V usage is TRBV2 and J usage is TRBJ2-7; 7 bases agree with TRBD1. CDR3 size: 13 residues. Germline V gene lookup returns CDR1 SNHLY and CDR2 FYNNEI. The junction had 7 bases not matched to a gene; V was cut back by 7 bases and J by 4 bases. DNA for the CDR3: TGTGCCAGCATCCGAGGACAGGAATACGAGCAGTACTTC. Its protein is CASIRGQEYEQYF. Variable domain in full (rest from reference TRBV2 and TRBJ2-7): EPEVTQTPSHQVTQMGQEVILRCVPISNHLYFYWYRQILGQKVEFLVSFYNNEISEKSEIFDDQFSVERPDGSNFTLKIRSTKLEDSAMYFCASIRGQEYEQYFGPGTRLTVT.

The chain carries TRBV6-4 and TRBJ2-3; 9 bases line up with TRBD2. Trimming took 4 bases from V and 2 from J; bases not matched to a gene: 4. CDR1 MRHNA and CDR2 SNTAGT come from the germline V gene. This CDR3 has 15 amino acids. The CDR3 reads CASSATSGFTDTQYF. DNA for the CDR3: TGTGCCAGCAGTGCGACTAGCGGTTTCACAGATACGCAGTATTTT.

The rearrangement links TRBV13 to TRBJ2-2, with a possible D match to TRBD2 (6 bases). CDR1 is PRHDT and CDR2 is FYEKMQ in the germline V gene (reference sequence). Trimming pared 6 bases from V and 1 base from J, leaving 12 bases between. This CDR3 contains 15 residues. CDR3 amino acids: CASRLISGNTGELFF. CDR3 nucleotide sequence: TGTGCCAGCAGACTCATTAGCGGGAACACCGGGGAGCTGTTTTTT.

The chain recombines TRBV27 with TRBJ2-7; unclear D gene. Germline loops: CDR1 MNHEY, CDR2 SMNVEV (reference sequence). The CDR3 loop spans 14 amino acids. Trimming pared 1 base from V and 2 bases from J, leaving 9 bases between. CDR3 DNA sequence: TGTGCCAGCAGTTTATTTTACCTAGCCTACGAGCAGTACTTC. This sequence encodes CASSLFYLAYEQYF.

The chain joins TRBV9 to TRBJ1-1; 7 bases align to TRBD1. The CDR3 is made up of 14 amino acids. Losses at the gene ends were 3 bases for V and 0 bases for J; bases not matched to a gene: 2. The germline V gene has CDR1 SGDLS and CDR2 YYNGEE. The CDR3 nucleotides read TGTGCCAGCAGCGCCGACAGGGTGAACACTGAAGCTTTCTTT. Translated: CASSADRVNTEAFF.

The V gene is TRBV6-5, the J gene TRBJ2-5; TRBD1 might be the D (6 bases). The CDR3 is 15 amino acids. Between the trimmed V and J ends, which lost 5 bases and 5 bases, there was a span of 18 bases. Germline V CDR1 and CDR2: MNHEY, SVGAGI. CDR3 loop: CASSRLQGPGETQYF. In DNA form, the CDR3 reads TGTGCCAGCAGTCGACTGCAGGGGCCCGGGGAGACCCAGTACTTC.

The CDR3: CASSGAGQETQYF. The CDR3 DNA reads TGTGCCAGCAGCGGGGCAGGCCAAGAGACCCAGTACTTC. The chain is built from TRBV9 and TRBJ2-5; D is uncertain. The germline gives CDR1 SGDLS, CDR2 YYNGEE. With 3 bases removed from V and 1 base from J, the gap between germline ends came to 7 bases. The CDR3 length is 13 residues.

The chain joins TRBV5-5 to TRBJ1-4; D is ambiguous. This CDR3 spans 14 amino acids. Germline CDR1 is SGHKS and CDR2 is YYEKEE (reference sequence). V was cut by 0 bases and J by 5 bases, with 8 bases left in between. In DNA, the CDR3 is TGTGCCAGCAGCTTGGCGGGGTACAATGAAAAACTGTTTTTT. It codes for CASSLAGYNEKLFF.

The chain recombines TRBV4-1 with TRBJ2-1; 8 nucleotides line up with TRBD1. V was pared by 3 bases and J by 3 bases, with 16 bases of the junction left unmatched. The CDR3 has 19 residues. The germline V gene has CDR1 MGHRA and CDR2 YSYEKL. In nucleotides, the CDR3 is TGCGCCAGCAGCCATATTAGACAGGGGATACCCTACTACTACAATGAGCAGTTCTTC. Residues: CASSHIRQGIPYYYNEQFF.

CDR3 residues: CASSSLDRQGAGQPQHF. CDR3 nucleotide sequence: TGTGCCAGCAGCTCACTCGACAGACAGGGGGCCGGTCAGCCCCAGCATTTT. The chain combines TRBV5-8 with TRBJ1-5; TRBD1 matches 10 bases. CDR1 is SGHTS, CDR2 YDEGEE, per germline. The CDR3 spans 17 residues. V lost 3 bases and J lost 6; bases outside the gene matches: 12.

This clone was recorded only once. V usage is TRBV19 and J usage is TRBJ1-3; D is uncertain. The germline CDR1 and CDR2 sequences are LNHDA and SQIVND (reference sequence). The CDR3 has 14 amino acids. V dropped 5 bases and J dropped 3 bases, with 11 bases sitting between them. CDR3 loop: CASSEETRGNTIYF. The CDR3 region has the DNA TGTGCCAGTAGTGAAGAAACACGTGGAAACACCATATATTTT.

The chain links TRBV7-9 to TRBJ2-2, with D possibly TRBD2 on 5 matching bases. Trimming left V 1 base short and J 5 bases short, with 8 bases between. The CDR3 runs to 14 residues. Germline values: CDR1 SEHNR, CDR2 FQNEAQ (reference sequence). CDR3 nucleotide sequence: TGTGCCAGCAGCTTAGTTGGGGAGACCGGGGAGCTGTTTTTT. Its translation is CASSLVGETGELFF.

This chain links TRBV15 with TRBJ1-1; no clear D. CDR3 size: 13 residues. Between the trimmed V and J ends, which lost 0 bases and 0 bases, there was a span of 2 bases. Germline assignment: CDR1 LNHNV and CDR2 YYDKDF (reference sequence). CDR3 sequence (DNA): TGTGCCACCAGCAGAGATATGAACACTGAAGCTTTCTTT. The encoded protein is CATSRDMNTEAFF.

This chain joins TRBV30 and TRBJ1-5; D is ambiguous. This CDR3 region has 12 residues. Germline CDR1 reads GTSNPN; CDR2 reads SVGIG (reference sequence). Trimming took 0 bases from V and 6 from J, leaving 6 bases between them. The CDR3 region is CAWSVEGQPQHF. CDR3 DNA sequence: TGTGCCTGGAGTGTAGAGGGTCAGCCCCAGCATTTT.

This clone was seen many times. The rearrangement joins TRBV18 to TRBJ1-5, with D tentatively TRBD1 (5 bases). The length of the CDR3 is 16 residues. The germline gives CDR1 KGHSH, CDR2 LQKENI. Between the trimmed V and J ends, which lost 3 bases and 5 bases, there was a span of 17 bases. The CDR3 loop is CASSPWAGGLDQPQHF. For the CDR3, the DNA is TGTGCCAGCTCACCTTGGGCCGGGGGATTGGATCAGCCCCAGCATTTT.